These 24 T cell receptor beta chains were all obtained from the same sample, sequenced in a study of radiotherapy plus CTLA-4 blockade in lung cancer listed by TCRdb under 2018. The library was prepared using the immunoSEQ multiplex PCR assay. TCRdb retrieved this table from immuneACCESS and kept in-frame rearrangements only. Not all clones are present; in checked studies, unresolved V genes account for under half, and no reason is known for the remainder. For this sample there are tens of thousands of clones; more than 65% appear just once. The top ten hold approximately 10% of the sample. The material was peripheral blood, obtained from a patient treated with radiotherapy plus ipilimumab. These receptors were taken from a human donor with non-small cell lung cancer who had stable disease on radiotherapy plus ipilimumab.

This clone was seen ten or more times. The chain couples TRBV5-1 to TRBJ2-3; TRBD1 matches 8 bases. Germline lookup yields CDR1 SGHRS and CDR2 YFSETQ. After removal of 0 bases from V and 4 bases from J, the junction contained 13 bases not matched to a gene. The CDR3 is 18 amino acids. The DNA of the CDR3 is TGCGCCAGCAGCTTGGCCAACCCGACAGGGGAAGGAGCAGATACGCAGTATTTT. This encodes CASSLANPTGEGADTQYF.

The chain is built from TRBV10-3 and TRBJ2-1, with 9 bases that match TRBD1. V gave up 6 bases and J gave up 2 bases; unmatched junction bases: 5. Germline V gene sequence: CDR1 ENHRY, CDR2 SYGVKD. The CDR3 consists of 15 residues. CDR3 sequence: CAIRRTGEAYNEQFF. DNA for the CDR3: TGTGCCATCAGGCGGACAGGGGAAGCCTACAATGAGCAGTTCTTC.

The CDR3 protein is CASSLAGQAAHEQYF. The CDR3 region has the DNA TGCGCCAGCAGCTTGGCGGGACAGGCGGCCCACGAGCAGTACTTC. This sequence joins TRBV5-1 and TRBJ2-7, with 8 bases fitting TRBD1. Germline-derived CDR1 and CDR2 are SGHRS and YFSETQ. The trim removed 0 bases at V and 5 bases at J, leaving 7 bases unmatched. There are 15 residues in the CDR3.

V and J are TRBV6-5 and TRBJ2-1; a weak D match, TRBD2 (5 bases). Germline lookup yields CDR1 MNHEY and CDR2 SVGAGI. V was trimmed by 7 bases and J by 0 bases, leaving 7 bases between them. CDR3 length: 13 amino acids. The CDR3 DNA follows: TGTGCCAGCAACAGCGGCTCCTACAATGAGCAGTTCTTC. Protein sequence: CASNSGSYNEQFF.

The V gene is TRBV7-8, the J gene TRBJ2-2, with 10 nucleotides matching TRBD2. The germline V gene has CDR1 SGHVS and CDR2 FQNEAQ. J was trimmed by 0 bases and V by 3 bases; bases with no gene match: 10. This CDR3 has 19 residues. The CDR3 DNA is TGTGCCAGCAGCTTCAGGTCGCCTAGCGGGAGTACGAACACCGGGGAGCTGTTTTTT. It translates to CASSFRSPSGSTNTGELFF.

This chain connects TRBV7-8 to TRBJ1-1; D is uncertain. V gave up 7 bases and J gave up 0 bases, with 18 bases separating them. The V gene's germline CDR1 is SGHVS and CDR2 FQNEAQ. The length of the CDR3 is 16 residues. DNA of the CDR3: TGTGCCAGCACCCCAATAAGTCCAGTCATGAACACTGAAGCTTTCTTT. Translated: CASTPISPVMNTEAFF.

V usage is TRBV5-1 and J usage is TRBJ2-5; 10 positions agree with TRBD2. The V gene end was trimmed by 4 bases and the J gene end by 3 bases; junction bases not matched to a gene: 3. CDR3 length: 14 residues. The germline V gene encodes CDR1 SGHRS and CDR2 YFSETQ. CDR3 DNA sequence: TGCGCCAGCAGCGGCCTAGCGGGGGAAGAGACCCAGTACTTC. Protein product: CASSGLAGEETQYF.

Only a few counts were recorded for this clone. The chain has TRBV19 and TRBJ1-1; 10 bases align to TRBD1. Per the germline V gene, CDR1 is LNHDA and CDR2 is SQIVND (reference sequence). The CDR3 length is 13 residues. V gave up 6 bases and J gave up 6 bases; unmatched junction bases: 4. The CDR3 nucleotides read TGTGCCAGTAGGGGACAGGGGCAGGCTGAAGCTTTCTTT. This encodes CASRGQGQAEAFF.

This clone is medium-sized in the sample. The V call is TRBV4-1, the J call TRBJ1-2, with unresolved D. Germline V gene sequence: CDR1 MGHRA, CDR2 YSYEKL. Trimming pared 4 bases from V and 5 bases from J, leaving 17 bases between. The CDR3 is 15 residues long. The CDR3 region has the DNA TGCGCCAGCAGCCCTCGGGAGGAATTTTCGTATGGCTACACCTTC. Translation: CASSPREEFSYGYTF.

The chain combines TRBV6-6 with TRBJ2-5; D is possibly TRBD2 (6 bases). Germline V lookup: CDR1 MNHNY, CDR2 SVGAGI (reference sequence). The CDR3 has 12 residues. V lost 7 bases to trimming and J lost 6 bases, with 12 bases between them. CDR3 residues: CASTAGLQTQYF. The CDR3 nucleotides read TGTGCCAGCACGGCGGGACTGCAGACCCAGTACTTC.

This chain joins TRBV5-8 and TRBJ1-5, with D possibly being TRBD1 (5 bases). V was pared by 0 bases and J by 7 bases, with 8 bases between. The CDR3 has 13 residues. Germline CDR1 and CDR2: SGHTS and YDEGEE. The CDR3 sequence is CASSLAGNQPQHF. CDR3 sequence (DNA): TGTGCCAGCAGCTTGGCAGGGAACCAGCCCCAGCATTTT.

Only a few counts were recorded for this clone. V and J are TRBV2 and TRBJ2-1; the match to TRBD2 covers 11 bases. The CDR3 has 14 amino acids. From germline, CDR1 is SNHLY and CDR2 FYNNEI. With V trimmed by 7 bases and J by 3 bases, 2 bases remained unmatched. CDR3 coding DNA: TGTGCCAGCACGACTAGCGGGGACTACAATGAGCAGTTCTTC. As protein: CASTTSGDYNEQFF.

To note about this clone: Other DNA sequences in this sample translate to the same CDR3. The chain couples TRBV7-8 to TRBJ1-1, with D perhaps matching TRBD1 (5 bases). CDR1 and CDR2 from the germline V gene are SGHVS and FQNEAQ. The V and J ends lost 1 base and 5 bases respectively, with 8 bases between them. This CDR3 is built from 13 residues. The CDR3 loop reads CASSLGRATEAFF. The CDR3, as DNA: TGTGCCAGCAGCTTAGGCAGGGCGACTGAAGCTTTCTTT.

The genes are TRBV25-1 and TRBJ2-3; D may be TRBD1 (6 bases). The ends were cut back, 3 bases at V and 10 bases at J, with 17 bases in the middle. The CDR3 has 14 amino acids. CDR1 is MGHDK and CDR2 is SYGVNS in the germline V gene. The chain's CDR3 is CASSDWGQGQAQYF. CDR3 nucleotide sequence: TGTGCCAGCAGTGATTGGGGACAAGGGCAGGCGCAGTATTTT.

This sequence joins TRBV6-6 and TRBJ1-5, with D tentatively TRBD1 (5 bases). The V end was cut by 4 bases, the J end by 5 bases, with 9 bases between. This CDR3 spans 13 amino acids. The germline V gene encodes CDR1 MNHNY and CDR2 SVGAGI (reference sequence). DNA for the CDR3: TGTGCCAGCAGTTGCGGGGGGGATCAGCCCCAGCATTTT. Translating it yields CASSCGGDQPQHF.

The rearrangement links TRBV7-8 to TRBJ1-2; D is undetermined. Trimming removed 2 bases from V and 0 bases from J, with 13 bases in between. The CDR3 has 16 residues. Germline loops: CDR1 SGHVS, CDR2 FQNEAQ. DNA of the CDR3: TGTGCCAGCAGCTTAACCGGAGGGAACACTAACTATGGCTACACCTTC. Translating gives CASSLTGGNTNYGYTF.

The chain links TRBV2 to TRBJ2-3; D ambiguous. Trimming cost V 4 bases and J 3 bases, with 8 bases left between them. Germline V gives CDR1 SNHLY, CDR2 FYNNEI. The CDR3 totals 13 residues. The CDR3: CASSAPVTDTQYF. The CDR3 DNA reads as TGTGCCAGCAGTGCCCCGGTTACAGATACGCAGTATTTT.

J is TRBJ1-6 and V is TRBV11-3; D might be TRBD1 (5 bases). Germline V lookup: CDR1 SGHNT, CDR2 YENEEA. The CDR3 covers 14 residues. The V end was cut by 5 bases, the J end by 8 bases, with 13 bases between. As DNA, the CDR3 is TGTGCCAGCAGCGCGACGGGGGTTCATTCACCCCTCCACTTT. Protein sequence: CASSATGVHSPLHF.

The CDR3 sequence is CASSPGGSQETQYF. The CDR3 coding sequence is TGTGCCAGCAGCCCGGGCGGGAGCCAAGAGACCCAGTACTTC. The V call is TRBV5-4, the J call TRBJ2-5, with 7 bases matching TRBD2. This CDR3 spans 14 amino acids. Germline CDR1 reads SGHNT; CDR2 reads YYREEE (reference sequence). V shed 4 bases and J 1 base; nucleotides not matched to a gene: 4. The full variable domain, its missing parts supplied by reference TRBV5-4 and TRBJ2-5, is ETGVTQSPTHLIKTRGQQVTLRCSSQSGHNTVSWYQQALGQGPQFIFQYYREEENGRGNFPPRFSGLQFPNYSSELNVNALELDDSALYLCASSPGGSQETQYFGPGTRLLVL.

The rearrangement links TRBV10-3 to TRBJ2-7, with 9 bases fitting TRBD1. The germline CDR1 and CDR2 sequences are ENHRY and SYGVKD. V dropped 4 bases and J dropped 5; count of bases not matched to a gene: 15. The length of the CDR3 is 17 residues. The CDR3 coding sequence is TGTGCCATCAGTGTAAGGAGGGAGGGACAGGGTTTCCACGAGCAGTACTTC. Residues: CAISVRREGQGFHEQYF.

J is TRBJ2-1 and V is TRBV11-2, with 8 bases that match TRBD1. The germline CDR1 and CDR2 sequences are SGHAT and FQNNGV. V lost 1 base to trimming and J lost 4 bases; unmatched junction nucleotides: 3. This CDR3 is built from 15 residues. The CDR3 is CASSLAQGAYNEQFF. The CDR3 bases are TGTGCCAGCAGCTTAGCGCAGGGGGCTTACAATGAGCAGTTCTTC.

Turning to this clone: In the same sample, other DNA sequences code for this CDR3. CDR3: CASSLSTDTQYF. The CDR3 DNA follows: TGTGCCAGCTCCCTGAGCACAGATACGCAGTATTTT. The rearrangement links TRBV18 to TRBJ2-3, with D hard to call. V lost 6 bases and J 0 bases, leaving 4 bases between the germline ends. The CDR3 length is 12 residues. Germline CDR1 KGHSH, CDR2 LQKENI.

CDR3 nucleotide sequence: TGTGCCAGCAGCTACGGGGGGGCGAGGGATTCACCCCTCCACTTT. It translates to CASSYGGARDSPLHF. The V and J genes are TRBV14 and TRBJ1-6, with a weak D call TRBD1 (6 bases). The CDR3 is 15 residues long. Germline-derived CDR1 and CDR2 are SGHDN and FVKESK. Trimming removed 5 bases at V and 8 bases at J, with 16 bases between.

The chain employs TRBV18 and TRBJ2-2, with 8 bases fitting TRBD1. This CDR3 spans 15 amino acids. Germline loops: CDR1 KGHSH, CDR2 LQKENI. The J segment lost 5 bases and the V segment lost 3 bases, leaving 5 bases of the junction unmatched. The CDR3 DNA is TGTGCCAGCTCACCGCAGGGGGCCGAGACCGGGGAGCTGTTTTTT. Its protein product is CASSPQGAETGELFF.